These 30 T cell receptor beta chains were all obtained from the same sample, sequenced in a study of cytomegalovirus exposure and HLA in healthy donors. The PCR was carried out with 60 Vbeta primers and 13 Jbeta primers. Some clones are missing from TCRdb's copy, which holds only in-frame ones; the method was immunoSEQ multiplex PCR. The sample shows roughly 300,000 clones, roughly 88% of them seen only once. The sequenced material came from PBMCs. These receptor sequences come from a middle-aged man in good health and CMV-seropositive.

The genes are TRBV6-5 and TRBJ1-4; TRBD1 aligns across 10 bases. With V trimmed by 5 bases and J by 8 bases, 5 bases remained unmatched. Looked up from germline, CDR1 is MNHEY and CDR2 is SVGAGI. The CDR3 is made up of 14 amino acids. CDR3 in amino acids: CASSPGQGEEKLFF. In nucleotides, the CDR3 is TGTGCCAGCAGTCCCGGACAGGGGGAGGAAAAACTGTTTTTT.

Turning to this clone: Germline is not matched at one junction end, which may reflect a read error. The V and J genes are TRBV7-9 and TRBJ2-3; D is possibly TRBD2 (6 bases). CDR3 length: 18 residues. Germline V gene lookup returns CDR1 SEHNR and CDR2 FQNEAQ (reference sequence). The CDR3 here is CSSSSTGTRWGDTDTQYF. The CDR3 DNA is TGTTCCAGCAGCTCGACCGGGACTCGATGGGGTGACACAGATACGCAGTATTTT.

The rearrangement links TRBV18 to TRBJ2-7; 9 positions agree with TRBD1. Losses at the gene ends were 5 bases for V and 3 bases for J; bases not matched to a gene: 8. Germline V lookup: CDR1 KGHSH, CDR2 LQKENI. The CDR3 extends over 15 amino acids. This CDR3 reads CASSSTGGAGYEQYF. In nucleotides, the CDR3 is TGTGCCAGCTCATCCACAGGGGGCGCGGGCTACGAGCAGTACTTC.

This clone was found a few times. The J gene is TRBJ2-7, the V gene TRBV28, with 7 bases matching TRBD2. This CDR3 comprises 14 residues. Germline CDR1 reads MDHEN; CDR2 reads SYDVKM. V trimming: 5 bases; J trimming: 2 bases; junction bases outside the gene matches: 6. The CDR3 DNA reads TGTGCCAGCAGTGCGCTCAGCGGGACCTACGAGCAGTACTTC. It yields the protein CASSALSGTYEQYF. Variable domain in full (rest from reference TRBV28 and TRBJ2-7): DVKVTQSSRYLVKRTGEKVFLECVQDMDHENMFWYRQDPGLGLRLIYFSYDVKMKEKGDIPEGYSVSREKKERFSLILESASTNQTSMYLCASSALSGTYEQYFGPGTRLTVT.

There are a few counts of this clone. The chain joins TRBV6-9 to TRBJ1-4; perhaps TRBD1 as D (6 bases). The CDR3 length is 16 residues. V was cut by 6 bases and J by 0 bases, with 14 bases left in between. Germline CDR1 and CDR2: MNHGY and SVAAGI. The CDR3 loop reads CASRLDRHATNEKLFF. For the CDR3, the DNA is TGTGCCAGCAGATTAGACAGGCATGCAACTAATGAAAAACTGTTTTTT.

The rearrangement links TRBV27 to TRBJ1-5; TRBD1 aligns across 8 bases. Germline values: CDR1 MNHEY, CDR2 SMNVEV (reference sequence). The CDR3 loop spans 14 amino acids. The trim removed 4 bases at V and 3 bases at J, leaving 2 bases unmatched. The CDR3 DNA reads as TGTGCCAGCAGTTGGACAGGGAACAATCAGCCCCAGCATTTT. Translation gives CASSWTGNNQPQHF.

The CDR3 region has the DNA TGTGCCAGCAGACTAGCGGGATCGAACACCGGGGAGCTGTTTTTT. As protein: CASRLAGSNTGELFF. The gene calls are TRBV11-2 and TRBJ2-2, with 10 bases lining up with TRBD2. The CDR3 spans 15 residues. Germline CDR1 reads SGHAT; CDR2 reads FQNNGV. Trimming cost V 6 bases and J 0 bases; bases outside gene matches: 1.

The CDR3 region has the DNA TGTGCCAGTAGTATAGGGGGCCGGGAGACCCAGTACTTC. Its protein product is CASSIGGRETQYF. The gene calls are TRBV19 and TRBJ2-5; a possible D gene is TRBD1 (5 bases). V lost 1 base and J 5 bases, leaving 8 bases between the germline ends. The germline V gene has CDR1 LNHDA and CDR2 SQIVND (reference sequence). The CDR3 is 13 amino acids.

This clone appeared a single time. V is TRBV19 and J is TRBJ2-7; 10 positions match TRBD1. Losses at the gene ends were 11 bases for V and 3 bases for J; bases not matched to a gene: 7. The CDR3 sequence is 13 residues long. Germline lookup yields CDR1 LNHDA and CDR2 SQIVND (reference sequence). In nucleotides, the CDR3 is TGTGCCTCAACCGGGACAGGGGACTACGAGCAGTACTTC. It encodes CASTGTGDYEQYF.

The chain combines TRBV5-1 with TRBJ2-1; TRBD2 matches at 8 bases. Germline CDR1 SGHRS, CDR2 YFSETQ. Unmatched junction bases numbered 6, after V lost 4 bases and J lost 6 bases. The CDR3 extends over 14 amino acids. The CDR3 coding sequence is TGCGCCAGCAGCCGAAGCGGGAGTATCAATGAGCAGTTCTTC. Its translation is CASSRSGSINEQFF. The entire variable domain, with the rest obtained from reference TRBV5-1 and TRBJ2-1, is as follows: KAGVTQTPRYLIKTRGQQVTLSCSPISGHRSVSWYQQTPGQGLQFLFEYFSETQRNKGNFPGRFSGRQFSNSRSEMNVSTLELGDSALYLCASSRSGSINEQFFGPGTRLTVL.

This sequence joins TRBV18 and TRBJ2-1; 7 bases fit TRBD1. J lost 3 bases, V lost 0 bases, and 5 bases had no gene match. CDR1 KGHSH and CDR2 LQKENI come from the germline V gene. The CDR3 is 16 amino acids. The DNA of the CDR3 is TGTGCCAGCTCACCACCGGGACAGATGGTCTACAATGAGCAGTTCTTC. Translation: CASSPPGQMVYNEQFF.

The chain couples TRBV19 to TRBJ1-4, with D unresolved. This CDR3 comprises 15 residues. In germline, CDR1 is LNHDA, CDR2 SQIVND (reference sequence). The ends were cut back, 6 bases at V and 8 bases at J, with 19 bases in the middle. The CDR3 sequence: CASSSRHTGGEKLFF. CDR3 nucleotide sequence: TGTGCCAGTAGCAGTAGGCACACGGGTGGGGAAAAACTGTTTTTT. The full variable domain, its missing parts supplied by reference TRBV19 and TRBJ1-4, is DGGITQSPKYLFRKEGQNVTLSCEQNLNHDAMYWYRQDPGQGLRLIYYSQIVNDFQKGDIAEGYSVSREKKESFPLTVTSAQKNPTAFYLCASSSRHTGGEKLFFGSGTQLSVL.

This clone was detected only a few times. This chain uses TRBV14 with TRBJ2-3; D remains unclear. This CDR3 comprises 15 residues. The V and J ends lost 1 base and 2 bases respectively, with 10 bases between them. Germline loops: CDR1 SGHDN, CDR2 FVKESK. CDR3 DNA sequence: TGTGCCAGCAGCCAAGCTCGACACATCACAGATACGCAGTATTTT. Residues: CASSQARHITDTQYF.

This clone was seen only a few times. The chain employs TRBV9 and TRBJ1-2, with a possible D match to TRBD1 (6 bases). CDR1 and CDR2 from the germline V gene are SGDLS and YYNGEE. There are 14 residues in the CDR3. V lost 3 bases and J lost 4, with 13 bases in between. This CDR3 is CASSALTGPYGYTF. The CDR3, as DNA: TGTGCCAGCAGCGCCCTGACAGGCCCCTATGGCTACACCTTC.

J is TRBJ2-3 and V is TRBV5-1; possibly TRBD2 for D (5 bases). The CDR3 runs to 14 residues. Germline V CDR1 and CDR2: SGHRS, YFSETQ. V lost 6 bases and J 2 bases, leaving 13 bases between the germline ends. CDR3 residues: CASNLRGYTDTQYF. As DNA, the CDR3 is TGCGCCAGCAACCTGCGCGGGTACACAGATACGCAGTATTTT.

This rearrangement joins TRBV2 to TRBJ2-7; 11 bases are a match to TRBD1. Germline trimming cut 4 bases from V and 2 bases from J; bases unmatched to any gene: 10. The CDR3 has 17 residues. Germline lookup yields CDR1 SNHLY and CDR2 FYNNEI. CDR3 nucleotides: TGTGCCAGCAGTGCCAGACTCCCGGGACAGGGGGCCTACGAGCAGTACTTC. Translation: CASSARLPGQGAYEQYF.

A few counts support this clone. The V call is TRBV6-1, the J call TRBJ2-7; TRBD2 might be the D (6 bases). Germline values: CDR1 MNHNS, CDR2 SASEGT. V shed 1 base and J shed 2 bases, with 12 bases lying between them. The CDR3 spans 15 residues. The CDR3 here is CASSEGRVMAYEQYF. The CDR3 nucleotides are TGTGCCAGCAGTGAAGGGAGGGTAATGGCCTACGAGCAGTACTTC.

V usage is TRBV6-5 and J usage is TRBJ1-5, with TRBD1 matching 7 bases. CDR3 length equals 16 residues. The V gene end was trimmed by 1 base and the J gene end by 3 bases; junction bases not matched to a gene: 6. Germline V lookup: CDR1 MNHEY, CDR2 SVGAGI. The CDR3 coding sequence is TGTGCCAGCAGTTACTTATACAGGGGTCCCAATCAGCCCCAGCATTTT. It is translated as CASSYLYRGPNQPQHF.

The J gene is TRBJ2-1, the V gene TRBV10-3; 10 bases fit TRBD1. V lost 3 bases and J lost 6; bases outside the gene matches: 2. The CDR3 is made up of 14 amino acids. Looked up from germline, CDR1 is ENHRY and CDR2 is SYGVKD. CDR3 in amino acids: CAISDWDRGNEQFF. CDR3 DNA sequence: TGTGCCATCAGTGACTGGGACAGGGGCAATGAGCAGTTCTTC.

This chain joins TRBV11-1 and TRBJ2-3, with D possibly TRBD1 on 6 matching bases. V lost 4 bases and J lost 2, with 13 bases in between. Germline V gene sequence: CDR1 SGHAT, CDR2 FQDESV (reference sequence). The CDR3 spans 15 residues. The CDR3 coding sequence is TGTGCCAGCAGCTCTTGGGCAGGGGACACAGATACGCAGTATTTT. It is translated as CASSSWAGDTDTQYF. The whole variable domain, remainder taken from reference TRBV11-1 and TRBJ2-3, is EAEVAQSPRYKITEKSQAVAFWCDPISGHATLYWYRQILGQGPELLVQFQDESVVDDSQLPKDRFSAERLKGVDSTLKIQPAELGDSAMYLCASSSWAGDTDTQYFGPGTRLTVL.

This chain joins TRBV7-9 and TRBJ1-4; TRBD1 aligns across 11 bases. The CDR3 has 16 residues. V shed 7 bases and J 8 bases; nucleotides not matched to a gene: 12. Per the germline V gene, CDR1 is SEHNR and CDR2 is FQNEAQ (reference sequence). In DNA form, the CDR3 reads TGTGCCAGCACCAACTTGGGCGGGACAGGGGGAGAAAAACTGTTTTTT. Translating gives CASTNLGGTGGEKLFF.

The chain is built from TRBV7-3 and TRBJ2-1; 10 bases are a match to TRBD2. The germline V gene encodes CDR1 SGHTA and CDR2 FQGTGA. The length of the CDR3 is 15 residues. V lost 2 bases and J lost 6; bases outside the gene matches: 4. For the CDR3, the DNA is TGTGCCAGCAGCTTACTACTAGCGGGACCCAATGAGCAGTTCTTC. Translation gives CASSLLLAGPNEQFF.

The gene calls are TRBV7-2 and TRBJ2-2, with a weak D call TRBD1 (5 bases). V lost 1 base to trimming and J lost 4 bases, with 10 bases between them. Germline V gene data show CDR1 as SGHTA and CDR2 as FQGNSA. The CDR3 spans 15 residues. Written as DNA, the CDR3 is TGTGCCAGCAGCTTAGGTCAGGGTCGCACCGGGGAGCTGTTTTTT. This encodes CASSLGQGRTGELFF.

The J gene is TRBJ2-2, the V gene TRBV13, with 13 nucleotides matching TRBD2. Germline assignment: CDR1 PRHDT and CDR2 FYEKMQ (reference sequence). The CDR3 totals 17 residues. Trimming cost V 2 bases and J 5 bases; bases outside gene matches: 5. CDR3 residues: CASSLTGTSGITGELFF. DNA of the CDR3: TGTGCCAGCAGCTTAACCGGGACTAGCGGGATTACCGGGGAGCTGTTTTTT.

The chain joins TRBV4-2 to TRBJ1-1; D call uncertain. This CDR3 is built from 15 residues. V shed 6 bases and J shed 5 bases, with 19 bases lying between them. The germline CDR1 and CDR2 sequences are LGHNA and YNFKEQ. CDR3 loop: CASSPRAGRVTEAFF. CDR3 bases: TGTGCCAGCAGTCCGCGGGCCGGGCGGGTTACTGAAGCTTTCTTT.

The CDR3 DNA reads as TGTGCCAGCAGTCGAGTGGGGAGTAGCGGAATCCAAGAGACCCAGTACTTC. As protein: CASSRVGSSGIQETQYF. V and J are TRBV7-2 and TRBJ2-5, with D possibly being TRBD2 (6 bases). Germline V gene data show CDR1 as SGHTA and CDR2 as FQGNSA. The CDR3 extends over 17 amino acids. Trimming removed 6 bases at V and 1 base at J, with 21 bases between. Combining the CDR3 with reference TRBV7-2 and TRBJ2-5 gives the whole variable domain GAGVSQSPSNKVTEKGKDVELRCDPISGHTALYWYRQSLGQGLEFLIYFQGNSAPDKSGLPSDRFSAERTGGSVSTLTIQRTQQEDSAVYLCASSRVGSSGIQETQYFGPGTRLLVL.

This clone has just one count. The gene calls are TRBV5-4 and TRBJ2-1; TRBD2 matches at 8 bases. Germline V gives CDR1 SGHNT, CDR2 YYREEE (reference sequence). The V gene end was trimmed by 0 bases and the J gene end by 2 bases; junction bases not matched to a gene: 1. The CDR3 is 15 amino acids. CDR3 in amino acids: CASSLVTSAYNEQFF. The CDR3 DNA reads as TGTGCCAGCAGCTTGGTGACTAGCGCCTACAATGAGCAGTTCTTC.

To note about this clone: Additional DNA sequences in this sample encode the identical CDR3. The chain links TRBV6-5 to TRBJ2-7, with TRBD1 identical over 11 bases. V trimming: 0 bases; J trimming: 2 bases; junction bases outside the gene matches: 3. Per germline, CDR1 MNHEY and CDR2 SVGAGI. The CDR3 covers 16 residues. CDR3 residues: CASSYSRTGGPYEQYF. CDR3 nucleotides: TGTGCCAGCAGTTACTCGAGGACAGGGGGCCCCTACGAGCAGTACTTC.

This chain joins TRBV11-2 and TRBJ1-1; 9 nucleotides align to TRBD1. Germline values: CDR1 SGHAT, CDR2 FQNNGV. J was trimmed by 0 bases and V by 5 bases; bases with no gene match: 10. The CDR3 runs to 17 residues. CDR3 sequence (DNA): TGTGCCAGCAGCGTTTATGGGACAGGGCGGATGAACACTGAAGCTTTCTTT. It encodes CASSVYGTGRMNTEAFF.

The rearrangement uses TRBV28 and TRBJ2-7; 13 nucleotides line up with TRBD2. The junction had 8 bases not matched to a gene; V was cut back by 5 bases and J by 1 base. Germline V CDR1 and CDR2: MDHEN, SYDVKM. The CDR3 runs to 17 residues. CDR3 loop: CASSPMGLAGFSYEQYF. CDR3 coding DNA: TGTGCCAGCAGTCCGATGGGACTAGCGGGATTTTCCTACGAGCAGTACTTC.